This T cell receptor beta chain was identified during a study of blood T cell repertoires in COVID-19. With V trimmed by 6 bases and J by 4 bases, 8 bases remained unmatched. The CDR3 extends over 15 amino acids. Looked up from germline, CDR1 is LNHDA and CDR2 is SQIVND (reference sequence). Original handling: Using reference gene primer amplification, nucleated cell counts were estimated. Produced via immunoSEQ multiplex PCR; TCRdb's table is partial and in-frame only. V and J calls and clone size are given by that table; D and trimming were obtained from the DNA. The sample contains under 200,000 clones, under 90% of which appear only once. Cohorts were determined from participant-reported clinical history.

The receptor's source is a man between 60 and 75 years old who had recovered from COVID-19. The sequencing input was PBMCs or T cells enriched from blood (not recorded which). This chain uses TRBV19 with TRBJ2-2, with 7 bases identical to TRBD1. CDR3 sequence: CASRWIGGGTGELFF. The DNA for the CDR3 is TGTGCCAGTAGGTGGATAGGGGGCGGCACCGGGGAGCTGTTTTTT.